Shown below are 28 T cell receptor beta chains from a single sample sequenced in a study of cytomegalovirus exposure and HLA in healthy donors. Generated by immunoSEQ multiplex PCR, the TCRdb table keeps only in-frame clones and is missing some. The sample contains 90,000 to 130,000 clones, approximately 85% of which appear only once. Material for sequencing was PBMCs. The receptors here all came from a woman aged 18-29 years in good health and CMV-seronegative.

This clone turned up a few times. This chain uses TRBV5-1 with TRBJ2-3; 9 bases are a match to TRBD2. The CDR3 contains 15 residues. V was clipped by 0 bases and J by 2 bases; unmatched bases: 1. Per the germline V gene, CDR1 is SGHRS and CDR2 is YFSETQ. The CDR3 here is CASSLASGVTDTQYF. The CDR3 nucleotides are TGCGCCAGCAGCTTGGCTAGCGGGGTCACAGATACGCAGTATTTT. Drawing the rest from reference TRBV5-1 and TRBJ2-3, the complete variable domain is KAGVTQTPRYLIKTRGQQVTLSCSPISGHRSVSWYQQTPGQGLQFLFEYFSETQRNKGNFPGRFSGRQFSNSRSEMNVSTLELGDSALYLCASSLASGVTDTQYFGPGTRLTVL.

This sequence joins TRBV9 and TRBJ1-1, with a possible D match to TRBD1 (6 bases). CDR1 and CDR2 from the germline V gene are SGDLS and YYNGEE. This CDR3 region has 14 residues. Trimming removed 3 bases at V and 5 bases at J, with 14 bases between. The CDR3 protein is CASSGTGRGTEAFF. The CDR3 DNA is TGTGCCAGCAGCGGTACAGGGAGGGGGACTGAAGCTTTCTTT.

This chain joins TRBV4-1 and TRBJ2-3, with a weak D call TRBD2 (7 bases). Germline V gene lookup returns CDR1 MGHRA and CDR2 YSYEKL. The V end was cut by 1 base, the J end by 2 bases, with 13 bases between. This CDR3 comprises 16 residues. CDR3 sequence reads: CASSQGPGGFTDTQYF. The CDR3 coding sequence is TGCGCCAGCAGCCAAGGCCCGGGGGGCTTCACAGATACGCAGTATTTT.

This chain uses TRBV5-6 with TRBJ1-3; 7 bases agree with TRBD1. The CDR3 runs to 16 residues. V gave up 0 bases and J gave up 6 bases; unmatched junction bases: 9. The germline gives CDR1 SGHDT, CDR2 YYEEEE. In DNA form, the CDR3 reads TGTGCCAGCAGCTTGGCCGAGGGCAGGGGGGAAAACACCATATATTTT. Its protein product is CASSLAEGRGENTIYF.

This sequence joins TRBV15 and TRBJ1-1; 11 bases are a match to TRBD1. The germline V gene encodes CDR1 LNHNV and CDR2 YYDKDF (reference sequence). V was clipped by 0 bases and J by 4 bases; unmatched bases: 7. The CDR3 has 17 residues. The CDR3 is CATSREGTGGSRTEAFF. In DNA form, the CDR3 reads TGTGCCACCAGCAGAGAGGGGACAGGGGGATCTCGCACTGAAGCTTTCTTT.

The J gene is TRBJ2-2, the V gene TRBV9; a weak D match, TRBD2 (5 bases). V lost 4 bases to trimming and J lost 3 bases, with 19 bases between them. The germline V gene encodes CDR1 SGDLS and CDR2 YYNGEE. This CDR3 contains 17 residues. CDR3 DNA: TGTGCCAGCAGCCCCCCCGGGAAGGGATCGGACACCGGGGAGCTGTTTTTT. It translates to CASSPPGKGSDTGELFF.

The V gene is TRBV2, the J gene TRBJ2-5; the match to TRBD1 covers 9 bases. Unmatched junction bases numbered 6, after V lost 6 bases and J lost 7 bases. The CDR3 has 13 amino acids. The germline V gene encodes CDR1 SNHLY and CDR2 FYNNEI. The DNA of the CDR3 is TGTGCCAGCAGCGATACAGGGGGCGCGACCCAGTACTTC. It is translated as CASSDTGGATQYF.

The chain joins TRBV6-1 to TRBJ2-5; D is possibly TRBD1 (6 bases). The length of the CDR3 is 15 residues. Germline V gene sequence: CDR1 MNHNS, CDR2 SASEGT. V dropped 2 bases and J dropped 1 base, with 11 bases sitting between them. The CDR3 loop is CASSEPGHVQETQYF. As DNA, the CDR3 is TGTGCCAGCAGTGAACCGGGACACGTCCAAGAGACCCAGTACTTC.

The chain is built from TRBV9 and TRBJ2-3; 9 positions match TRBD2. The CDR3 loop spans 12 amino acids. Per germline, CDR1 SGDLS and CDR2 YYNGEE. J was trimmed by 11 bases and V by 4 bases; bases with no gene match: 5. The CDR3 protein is CASSSSSGEQYF. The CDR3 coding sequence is TGTGCCAGCAGCTCGTCTAGCGGGGAGCAGTATTTT.

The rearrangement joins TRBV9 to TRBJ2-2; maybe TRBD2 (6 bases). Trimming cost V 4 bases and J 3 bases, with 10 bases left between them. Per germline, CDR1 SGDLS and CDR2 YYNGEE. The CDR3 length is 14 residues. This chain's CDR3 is CASSFWRDTGELFF. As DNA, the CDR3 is TGTGCCAGCAGCTTCTGGAGGGACACCGGGGAGCTGTTTTTT.

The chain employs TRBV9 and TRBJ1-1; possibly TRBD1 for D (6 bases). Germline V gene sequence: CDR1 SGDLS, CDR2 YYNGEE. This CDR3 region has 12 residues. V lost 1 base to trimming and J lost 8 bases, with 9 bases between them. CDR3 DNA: TGTGCCAGCAGCGTATCTGGACAGGAAGCTTTCTTT. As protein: CASSVSGQEAFF.

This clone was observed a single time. The CDR3 sequence is CASSLGAGQETQYF. CDR3 bases: TGTGCCAGCAGCTTAGGGGCAGGGCAAGAGACCCAGTACTTC. The chain has TRBV13 and TRBJ2-5, with D perhaps TRBD1 (5 bases). Germline CDR1 PRHDT, CDR2 FYEKMQ (reference sequence). V dropped 0 bases and J dropped 2 bases, with 7 bases sitting between them. CDR3 length: 14 amino acids.

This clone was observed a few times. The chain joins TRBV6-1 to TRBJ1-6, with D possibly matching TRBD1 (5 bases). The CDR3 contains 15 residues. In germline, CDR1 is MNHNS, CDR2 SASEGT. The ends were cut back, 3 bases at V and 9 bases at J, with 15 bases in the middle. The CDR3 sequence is CASSEGGSKSSPLHF. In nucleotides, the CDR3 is TGTGCCAGCAGTGAGGGGGGATCCAAGAGTTCACCCCTCCACTTT.

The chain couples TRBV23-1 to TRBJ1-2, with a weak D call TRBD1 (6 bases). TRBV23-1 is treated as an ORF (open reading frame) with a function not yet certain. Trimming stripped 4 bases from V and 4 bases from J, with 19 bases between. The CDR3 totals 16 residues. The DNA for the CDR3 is TGCGCCAGCAGTCCCTGGGGCACAGGGCAGATCTATGGCTACACCTTC. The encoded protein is CASSPWGTGQIYGYTF.

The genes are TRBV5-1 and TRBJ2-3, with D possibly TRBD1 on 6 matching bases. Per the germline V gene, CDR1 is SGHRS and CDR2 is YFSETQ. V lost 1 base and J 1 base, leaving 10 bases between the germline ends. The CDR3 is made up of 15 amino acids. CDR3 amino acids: CASSLLGQRTDTQYF. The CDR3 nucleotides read TGCGCCAGCAGCTTGTTAGGACAGCGCACAGATACGCAGTATTTT.

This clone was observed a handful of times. The CDR3 is CASTADRAGGELFF. The DNA of the CDR3 is TGTGCCAGCACAGCCGACAGGGCGGGCGGGGAGCTGTTTTTT. The rearrangement joins TRBV6-6 to TRBJ2-2; 7 positions agree with TRBD1. The CDR3 runs 14 residues. Germline values: CDR1 MNHNY, CDR2 SVGAGI (reference sequence). Trimming at V came to 7 bases and at J to 7 bases, leaving 9 bases not matched to a gene.

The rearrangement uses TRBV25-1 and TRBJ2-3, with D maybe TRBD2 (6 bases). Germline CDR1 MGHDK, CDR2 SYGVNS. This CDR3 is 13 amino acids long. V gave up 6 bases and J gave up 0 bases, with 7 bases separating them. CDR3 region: CASRTSSTDTQYF. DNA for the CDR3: TGTGCCAGCAGAACTAGCAGCACAGATACGCAGTATTTT.

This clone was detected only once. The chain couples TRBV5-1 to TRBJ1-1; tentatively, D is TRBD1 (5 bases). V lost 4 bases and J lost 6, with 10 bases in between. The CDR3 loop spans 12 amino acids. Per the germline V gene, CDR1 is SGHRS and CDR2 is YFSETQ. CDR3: CASSQGESEAFF. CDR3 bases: TGCGCCAGCAGCCAGGGTGAATCTGAAGCTTTCTTT.

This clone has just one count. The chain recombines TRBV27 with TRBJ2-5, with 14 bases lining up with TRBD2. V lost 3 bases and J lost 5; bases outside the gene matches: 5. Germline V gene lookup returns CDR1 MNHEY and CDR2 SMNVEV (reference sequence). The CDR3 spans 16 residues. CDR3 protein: CASSLGLAGVGETQYF. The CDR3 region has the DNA TGTGCCAGCAGTTTGGGACTAGCGGGGGTGGGGGAGACCCAGTACTTC.

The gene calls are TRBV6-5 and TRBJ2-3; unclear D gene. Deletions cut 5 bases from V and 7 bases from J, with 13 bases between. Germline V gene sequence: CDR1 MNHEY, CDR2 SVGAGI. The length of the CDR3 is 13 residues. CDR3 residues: CASSPDSLYTQYF. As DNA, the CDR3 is TGTGCCAGCAGTCCCGACTCCCTTTATACGCAGTATTTT.

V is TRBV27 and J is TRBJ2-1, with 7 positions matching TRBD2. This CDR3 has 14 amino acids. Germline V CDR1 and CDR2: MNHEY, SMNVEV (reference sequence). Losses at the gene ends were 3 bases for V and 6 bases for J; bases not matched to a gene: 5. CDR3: CASSLRGGGNEQFF. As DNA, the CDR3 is TGTGCCAGCAGTTTGCGCGGGGGAGGCAATGAGCAGTTCTTC.

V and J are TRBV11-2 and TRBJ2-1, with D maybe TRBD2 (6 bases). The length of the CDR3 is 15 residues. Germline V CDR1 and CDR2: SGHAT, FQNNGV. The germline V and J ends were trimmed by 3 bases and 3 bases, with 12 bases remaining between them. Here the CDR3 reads CASSFWDSLYNEQFF. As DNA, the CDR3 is TGTGCCAGCAGCTTTTGGGACTCCCTCTACAATGAGCAGTTCTTC.

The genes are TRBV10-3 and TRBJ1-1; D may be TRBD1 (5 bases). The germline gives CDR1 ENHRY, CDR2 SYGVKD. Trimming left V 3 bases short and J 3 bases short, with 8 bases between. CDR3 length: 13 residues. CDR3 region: CAISDREDTEAFF. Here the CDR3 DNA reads TGTGCCATCAGTGACAGGGAGGACACTGAAGCTTTCTTT.

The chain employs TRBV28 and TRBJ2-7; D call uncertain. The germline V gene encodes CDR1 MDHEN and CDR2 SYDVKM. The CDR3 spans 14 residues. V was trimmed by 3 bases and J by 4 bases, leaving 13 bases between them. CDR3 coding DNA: TGTGCCAGCAGTTTTTGGGCCCCCATGTACGAGCAGTACTTC. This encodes CASSFWAPMYEQYF.

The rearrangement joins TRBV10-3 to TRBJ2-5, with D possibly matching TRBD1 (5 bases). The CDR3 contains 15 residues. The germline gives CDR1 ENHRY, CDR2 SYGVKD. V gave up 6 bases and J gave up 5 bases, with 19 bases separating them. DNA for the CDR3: TGTGCCATCAGCGGCGGCCTGGGGTCAGGGGAGACCCAGTACTTC. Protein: CAISGGLGSGETQYF.

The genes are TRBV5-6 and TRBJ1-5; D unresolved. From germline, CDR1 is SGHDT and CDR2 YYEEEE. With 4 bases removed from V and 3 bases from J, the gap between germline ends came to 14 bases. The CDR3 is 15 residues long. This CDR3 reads CASSPRGDLNQPQHF. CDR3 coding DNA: TGTGCCAGCAGCCCACGGGGAGATCTCAATCAGCCCCAGCATTTT.

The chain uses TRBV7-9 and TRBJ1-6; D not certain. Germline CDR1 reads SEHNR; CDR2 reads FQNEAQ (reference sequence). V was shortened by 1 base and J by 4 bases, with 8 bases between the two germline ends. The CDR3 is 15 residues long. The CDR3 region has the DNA TGTGCCAGCAGCTTAGGGGCAGAGTATAATTCACCCCTCCACTTT. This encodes CASSLGAEYNSPLHF.

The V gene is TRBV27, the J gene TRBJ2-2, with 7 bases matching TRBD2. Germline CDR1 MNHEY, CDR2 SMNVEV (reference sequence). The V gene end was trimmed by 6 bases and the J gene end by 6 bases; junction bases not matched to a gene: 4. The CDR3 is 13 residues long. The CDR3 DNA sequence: TGTGCCAGCAGCCCCGCGGGGGCCGGGGAGCTGTTTTTT. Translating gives CASSPAGAGELFF.